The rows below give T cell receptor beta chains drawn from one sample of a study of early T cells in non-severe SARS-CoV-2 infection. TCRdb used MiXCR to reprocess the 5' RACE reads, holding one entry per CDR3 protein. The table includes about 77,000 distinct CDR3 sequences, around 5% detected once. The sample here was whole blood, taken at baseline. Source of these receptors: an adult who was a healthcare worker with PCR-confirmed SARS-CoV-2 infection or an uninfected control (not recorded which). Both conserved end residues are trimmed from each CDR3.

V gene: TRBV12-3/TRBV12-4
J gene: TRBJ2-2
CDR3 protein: ASSRGLAEGGELF

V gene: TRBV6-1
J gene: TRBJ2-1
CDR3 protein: ASRKGGLAGNNEQF

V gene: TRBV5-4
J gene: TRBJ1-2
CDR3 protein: ASSLGLLSGGYT

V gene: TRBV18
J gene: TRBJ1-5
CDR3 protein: ASSPGTGASNQPQH

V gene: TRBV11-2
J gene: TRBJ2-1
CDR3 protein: ASSLGSTVGDEQF

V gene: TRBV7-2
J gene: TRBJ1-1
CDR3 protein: ASSRRRGMNTEAF

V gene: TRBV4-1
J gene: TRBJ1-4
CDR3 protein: ASSQVQGDEKLF

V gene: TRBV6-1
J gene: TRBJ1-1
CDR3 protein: ASSDVGQGVAEAF

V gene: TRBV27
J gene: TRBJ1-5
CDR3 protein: ASSSGFNSNQPQH

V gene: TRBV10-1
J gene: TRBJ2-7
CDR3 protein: ASSESKVLTSGSYEQY

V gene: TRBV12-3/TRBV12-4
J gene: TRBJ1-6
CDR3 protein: ASRRDSTSPLH

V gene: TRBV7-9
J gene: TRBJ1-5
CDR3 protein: ASSSKQGAGPQH

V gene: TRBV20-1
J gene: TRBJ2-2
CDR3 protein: SARDQGGPNPGELF

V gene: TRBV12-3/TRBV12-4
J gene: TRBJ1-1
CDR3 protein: ASSGSTGTDTEAF

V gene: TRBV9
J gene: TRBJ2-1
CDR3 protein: ASAARETYNEQF

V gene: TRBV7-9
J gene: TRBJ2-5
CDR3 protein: ASSFGETQY

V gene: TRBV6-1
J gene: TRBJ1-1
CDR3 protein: ASSALTGGTEAF

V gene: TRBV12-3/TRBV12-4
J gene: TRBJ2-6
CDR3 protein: ASKPRDSLSGANVLT

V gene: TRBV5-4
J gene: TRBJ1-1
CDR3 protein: ASSLEDRGTEAF